This TCR beta chain derives from a study of identical twins. Study-wide results and caveats: Twins shared out-of-frame alpha sequences with excess low generation probability.

TCRdb re-derived calls from the 5' RACE reads in MiXCR, one entry per CDR3 protein. The sample has a few hundred thousand distinct CDR3 sequences; 12% are singletons. As regards this clonotype: Its specificity is unknown.

V trimming: 10 bases; J trimming: 9 bases; junction bases outside the gene matches: 7. There are 13 residues in the CDR3. Germline CDR1 and CDR2: LNHDA and SQIVND (reference sequence). These same records also appear under a second study, on yellow fever vaccine responses in identical twins.

The V gene is TRBV19, the J gene TRBJ2-1; 12 bases line up with TRBD2. Sequenced sample: CD8+ T cells sorted from blood. This receptor was obtained from a woman aged 18-29 years in good health. The chain's CDR3 is CATLAGGRGEQFF. DNA of the CDR3: TGTGCCACCCTAGCGGGGGGGCGGGGTGAGCAGTTCTTC.